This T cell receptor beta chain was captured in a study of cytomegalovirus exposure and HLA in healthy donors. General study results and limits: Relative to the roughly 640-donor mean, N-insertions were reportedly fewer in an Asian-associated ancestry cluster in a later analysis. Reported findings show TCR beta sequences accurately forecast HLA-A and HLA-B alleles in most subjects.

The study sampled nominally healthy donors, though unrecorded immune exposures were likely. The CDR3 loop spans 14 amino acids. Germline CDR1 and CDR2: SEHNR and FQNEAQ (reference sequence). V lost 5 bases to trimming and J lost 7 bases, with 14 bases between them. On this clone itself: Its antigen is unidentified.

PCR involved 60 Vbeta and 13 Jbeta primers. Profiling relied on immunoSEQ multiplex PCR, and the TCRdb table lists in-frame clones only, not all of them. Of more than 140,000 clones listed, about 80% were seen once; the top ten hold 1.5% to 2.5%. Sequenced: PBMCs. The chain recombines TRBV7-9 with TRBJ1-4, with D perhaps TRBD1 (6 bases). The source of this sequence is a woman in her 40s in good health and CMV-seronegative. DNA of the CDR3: TGTGCCAGCAGCCTGACAGGAGGACGTGAAAAACTGTTTTTT. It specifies CASSLTGGREKLFF.